The 10 T cell receptor beta chains below come from one sample, sequenced in a study of tissue T cells after allogeneic stem cell transplantation. Assay: immunoSEQ multiplex PCR; the TCRdb copy retains only in-frame clones and omits some. The data show some 17,000 clones, with about 70% seen just once and around 0.93% held by the top ten. Input material: spleen. The receptors shown here come from a female BALB/c mouse in good health. The strain's MHC haplotype is H2-d.

A remark on this clone: Germline and genes: mouse. The read terminates 1 residue before the CDR3 end, so the remaining end is supplied by the germline J gene. V gene TRBV13-1 combines with J gene TRBJ1-6, with unresolved D. TRBJ1-6 is reported as an ORF; its role is uncertain. This CDR3 comprises 15 residues. The germline CDR1 and CDR2 sequences are NSHNY and SYGAGN. Trimming cost V 4 bases and J 0 bases, with 8 bases left between them. The CDR3 spells CASSPQNSYNSPLYF. The DNA read from the CDR3 is TGTGCCAGCAGTCCTCAAAATTCCTATAATTCGCCCCTCTAC.

With regard to this clone: Mouse germline and gene names are used. The sequenced fragment ends 1 residue before the CDR3 boundary, so the rest is inferred from the germline J gene. The V and J genes are TRBV13-2 and TRBJ2-5; TRBD2 aligns across 7 bases. The CDR3 is made up of 13 amino acids. CDR1 and CDR2 from the germline V gene are NNHNN and SYGAGS (reference sequence). The junction had 2 bases not matched to a gene; V was cut back by 3 bases and J by 4 bases. The DNA read from the CDR3 is TGTGCCAGCGGTGTTGGGGGGAAAGACACCCAGTAC. Its protein is CASGVGGKDTQY. The full CDR3 sequence reads CASGVGGKDTQYF.

Points on this clone: All gene names here are mouse names. The DNA ends 1 residue before the CDR3 does, and the rest of the CDR3 is filled in from the germline J gene. This rearrangement joins TRBV1 to TRBJ2-4, with 9 bases fitting TRBD2. The CDR3 is 15 amino acids. V gave up 0 bases and J gave up 4 bases; unmatched junction bases: 2. Germline assignment: CDR1 NSQYPW and CDR2 LRSPGD (reference sequence). The CDR3 is CTCSADRLGENTLYF. Incomplete CDR3 DNA: TGCACCTGCAGTGCAGATAGACTGGGGGAAAACACCTTGTAC.

Note on this clone: Any gene name here is a mouse gene name. The read ends 1 residue before the CDR3 terminus; that terminus is restored from the germline J gene. V usage is TRBV2 and J usage is TRBJ2-2; D may be TRBD1 (5 bases). The CDR3 sequence is 15 residues long. Germline V gene data show CDR1 as LGHNA and CDR2 as YSYQKL. V was cut by 1 base and J by 0 bases, with 6 bases left in between. This CDR3 reads CASSQGTPNTGQLYF. The DNA read from the CDR3 is TGTGCCAGCAGCCAAGGGACACCAAACACCGGGCAGCTCTAC. Filled out from reference TRBV2 and TRBJ2-2, the complete variable domain reads DPKIIQKPKYLVAVTGSEKILICEQYLGHNAMYWYRQSAKKPLEFMFSYSYQKLMDNQTASSRFQPQSSKKNHLDLQITALKPDDSATYFCASSQGTPNTGQLYFGEGSKLTVL.

This clone turned up a few times. Gene labels here are mouse ones. The CDR3 is cut off 1 residue early in the read; its end comes from the germline J gene. The rearrangement uses TRBV4 and TRBJ1-6, with D maybe TRBD1 (6 bases). TRBJ1-6 is an ORF, and what it does is uncertain. Per the germline V gene, CDR1 is LGHDT and CDR2 is YNNKQL (reference sequence). Trimming left V 4 bases short and J 5 bases short, with 9 bases between. The CDR3 spans 14 residues. The CDR3 region is CASSFGTNNSPLYF. CDR3 bases read: TGTGCCAGCAGCTTCGGGACAAATAATTCGCCCCTCTAC.

This clone has more than one count but fewer than ten. Gene names refer to mouse genes. Sequencing ends 1 residue short of the CDR3 end; the germline J gene provides the rest. The chain is built from TRBV13-2 and TRBJ2-7; 12 bases align to TRBD2. This CDR3 is built from 16 residues. V trimming: 0 bases; J trimming: 4 bases; junction bases outside the gene matches: 5. Per germline, CDR1 NNHNN and CDR2 SYGAGS (reference sequence). CDR3: CASGDAMGLGGYEQYF. The sequenced part of the CDR3 DNA is TGTGCCAGCGGTGATGCCATGGGACTGGGGGGTTATGAACAGTAC.

Of note for this clone: The genes are named according to mouse. The read finishes 1 residue shy of the CDR3 end, and the germline J gene is used to complete it. The J gene is TRBJ1-4, the V gene TRBV4; the D gene is possibly TRBD1 (6 bases). V shed 4 bases and J shed 2 bases, with 8 bases lying between them. The CDR3 extends over 14 amino acids. Per germline, CDR1 LGHDT and CDR2 YNNKQL (reference sequence). The CDR3 protein is CASSFRGSNERLFF. CDR3 bases read: TGTGCCAGCAGCTTCAGGGGATCCAACGAAAGATTATTT.

On this clone itself: All gene names here are mouse names. Sequencing ends 1 residue short of the CDR3 end; the germline J gene provides the rest. This chain links TRBV13-1 with TRBJ1-3, with 9 bases matching TRBD1. Germline CDR1 NSHNY, CDR2 SYGAGN. The CDR3 is 17 residues long. V trimming: 1 base; J trimming: 0 bases; junction bases outside the gene matches: 5. The CDR3: CASSDPRQGDSGNTLYF. CDR3 DNA, as far as it was read: TGTGCCAGCAGTGATCCACGACAGGGGGATTCTGGAAATACGCTCTAT.

Points on this clone: Genes and germline are mouse. The CDR3 end falls 1 residue outside the read, so it is completed with the germline J gene. This chain links TRBV29 with TRBJ1-1, with 8 nucleotides matching TRBD1. The CDR3 extends over 15 amino acids. V shed 0 bases, J shed 3 bases, and the junction held 3 bases outside the gene matches. From germline, CDR1 is MSHET and CDR2 SYDVDS. Incomplete CDR3 DNA: TGTGCTAGCAGTTTATCGACAGGGGATGACACAGAAGTCTTC. It is translated as CASSLSTGDDTEVF. The entire CDR3 protein is CASSLSTGDDTEVFF.

As regards this clone: These gene names are mouse names. The CDR3 is cut off 1 residue early in the read; its end comes from the germline J gene. V usage is TRBV29 and J usage is TRBJ2-1, with a tentative D call TRBD1 (6 bases). Germline V CDR1 and CDR2: MSHET, SYDVDS. Trimming cost V 5 bases and J 5 bases, with 7 bases left between them. This CDR3 has 12 residues. CDR3 loop: CASSPGDAEQFF. CDR3 DNA (partial): TGTGCTAGCAGTCCAGGGGATGCTGAGCAGTTC.